Listed below are T cell receptor beta chains from one sample, sequenced in a study of blood T cell repertoires in COVID-19. This table comes from immunoSEQ multiplex PCR, and its TCRdb copy is limited to in-frame clones, with some not included. The sample includes approximately 210,000 clones, 88% of them seen just once. The sample comprised peripheral blood. The receptors here all came from a man aged 65 to 85 with acute or convalescent COVID-19. The CDR3 runs from the conserved cysteine through the conserved F or W. Fields, in order: D gene, clone size, J gene, V gene, CDR3 protein, CDR3 DNA. A D gene is named only where the DNA matches it firmly. Only part of the rows carry a size: once, few, many, or a class if the clone is expanded.

TRBD1	.	TRBJ2-6	TRBV27	CASSPRDRTRGSGANVLTF	TGTGCCAGCAGTCCACGGGACAGAACGAGGGGCTCTGGGGCCAACGTCCTGACTTTC
.	.	TRBJ1-2	TRBV4-3	CASSRDTSNYGYTF	TGCGCCAGCAGCCGGGACACTTCTAACTATGGCTACACCTTC
TRBD1	.	TRBJ1-3	TRBV12-5	CASGSRQGGGNTIYF	TGTGCTAGTGGTTCACGACAGGGCGGTGGAAACACCATATATTTT
TRBD1	.	TRBJ2-1	TRBV5-1	CASSLQGVGNEQFF	TGCGCCAGCAGCTTACAGGGGGTAGGGAATGAGCAGTTCTTC
.	.	TRBJ2-7	TRBV7-2	CASSPSGSSYEQYF	TGTGCCAGCAGTCCCTCGGGTAGCTCCTACGAGCAGTACTTC
.	.	TRBJ2-1	TRBV6-5	CASSFSGPLYNEQFF	TGTGCCAGCAGCTTTAGCGGTCCTCTCTACAATGAGCAGTTCTTC
TRBD1	.	TRBJ1-6	TRBV19	CASSEGTGENSPLHF	TGTGCCAGTAGTGAAGGGACAGGGGAGAATTCACCCCTCCACTTT
.	.	TRBJ1-1	TRBV29-1	CSGRQLNTEAFF	TGCAGCGGAAGACAGCTAAACACTGAAGCTTTCTTT
TRBD2	.	TRBJ2-1	TRBV30	CAWSALGLAHNEQFF	TGTGCCTGGAGTGCCCTTGGACTAGCCCACAATGAGCAGTTCTTC
.	.	TRBJ2-2	TRBV5-1	CASSSRRDNLLRGPGELFF	TGCGCCAGCAGCTCCCGCCGGGACAACCTCCTAAGGGGCCCCGGGGAGCTGTTTTTT
TRBD2	.	TRBJ2-7	TRBV7-2	CASTLQLAGGISYEQYF	TGTGCCAGCACCTTACAGCTAGCGGGAGGTATTTCCTACGAGCAGTACTTC
TRBD1	.	TRBJ2-1	TRBV19	CASSWTGRNEQFF	TGTGCCAGTAGTTGGACAGGGAGGAATGAGCAGTTCTTC
TRBD1	once	TRBJ2-2	TRBV12-5	CASGSAGTGGFFGELFF	TGTGCTAGTGGTTCAGCCGGGACAGGGGGTTTTTTCGGGGAGCTGTTTTTT
TRBD2	.	TRBJ2-2	TRBV6-5	CASKPGLAVGELFF	TGTGCCAGCAAACCGGGACTAGCGGTCGGGGAGCTGTTTTTT
TRBD1	.	TRBJ2-2	TRBV7-9	CASSYGQGNTGELFF	TGTGCCAGCAGCTACGGACAGGGCAACACCGGGGAGCTGTTTTTT
.	.	TRBJ2-1	TRBV6-5	CASSYSAGNSYNEQFF	TGTGCCAGCAGTTACTCGGCGGGCAACTCCTACAATGAGCAGTTCTTC
TRBD2	.	TRBJ2-3	TRBV4-1	CASSQDFGTSAATDTQYF	TGCGCCAGCAGCCAAGATTTCGGGACTAGCGCCGCCACAGATACGCAGTATTTT
TRBD1	.	TRBJ2-2	TRBV28	CASRTGGTTGELFF	TGTGCCAGCAGGACAGGGGGCACCACCGGGGAGCTGTTTTTT
TRBD1	.	TRBJ1-5	TRBV28	CASSIGGTGASLWHF	TGTGCCAGCAGTATAGGGGGGACAGGGGCTTCACTGTGGCATTTT
TRBD1	.	TRBJ2-1	TRBV24-1	CATSDRDSPSYNEQFF	TGTGCCACCAGTGATAGGGACAGCCCTTCCTACAATGAGCAGTTCTTC
TRBD2	.	TRBJ2-1	TRBV7-3	CASSLRTSGSYNEQFF	TGTGCCAGCAGCTTAAGGACTAGCGGGTCCTACAATGAGCAGTTCTTC
.	.	TRBJ1-2	TRBV27	CASSLKGIHGYTF	TGTGCCAGCAGTTTGAAGGGGATCCATGGCTACACCTTC
.	.	TRBJ2-1	TRBV5-5	CASTDGGPSSYNEQFF	TGTGCCAGCACCGATGGAGGGCCCAGCTCCTACAATGAGCAGTTCTTC
TRBD1	once	TRBJ2-7	TRBV13	CASSLGDRDYEQYF	TGTGCCAGCAGCTTAGGGGACAGGGACTACGAGCAGTACTTC
.	few	TRBJ2-2	TRBV6-1	CASSERRAGELFF	TGTGCCAGCAGTGAAAGGAGGGCCGGGGAGCTGTTTTTT
TRBD1	.	TRBJ2-1	TRBV10-3	CAISVDRTGGNEQFF	TGTGCCATCAGTGTTGACCGGACAGGGGGCAATGAGCAGTTCTTC
TRBD1	.	TRBJ1-2	TRBV4-1	CASSRAPGTGDYGYTF	TGCGCCAGCAGCCGAGCCCCCGGGACAGGGGATTATGGCTACACCTTC
.	.	TRBJ1-6	TRBV19	CASSSRVSYNSPLHF	TGTGCCAGTAGTAGTAGAGTCTCCTATAATTCACCCCTCCACTTT